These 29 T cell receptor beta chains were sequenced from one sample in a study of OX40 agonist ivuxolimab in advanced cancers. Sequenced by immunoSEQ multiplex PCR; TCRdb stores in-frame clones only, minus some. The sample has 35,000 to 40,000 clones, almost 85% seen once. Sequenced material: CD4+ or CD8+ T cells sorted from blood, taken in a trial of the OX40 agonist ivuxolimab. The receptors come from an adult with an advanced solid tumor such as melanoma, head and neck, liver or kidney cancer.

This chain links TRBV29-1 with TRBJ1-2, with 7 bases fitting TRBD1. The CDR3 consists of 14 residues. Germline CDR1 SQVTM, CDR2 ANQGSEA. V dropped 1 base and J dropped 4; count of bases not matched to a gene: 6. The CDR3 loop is CSVEGYRGGYGYTF. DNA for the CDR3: TGCAGCGTTGAAGGATACAGGGGTGGCTATGGCTACACCTTC. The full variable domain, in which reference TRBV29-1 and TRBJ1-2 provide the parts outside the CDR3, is SAVISQKPSRDICQRGTSLTIQCQVDSQVTMMFWYRQQPGQSLTLIATANQGSEATYESGFVIDKFPISRPNLTFSTLTVSNMSPEDSSIYLCSVEGYRGGYGYTFGSGTRLTVV.

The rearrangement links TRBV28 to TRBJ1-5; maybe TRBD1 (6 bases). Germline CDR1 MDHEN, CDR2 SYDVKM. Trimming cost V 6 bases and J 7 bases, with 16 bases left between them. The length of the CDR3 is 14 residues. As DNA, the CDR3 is TGTGCCAGCAGAGAAACAGGGTTAGCCCAGCCCCAGCATTTT. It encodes CASRETGLAQPQHF.

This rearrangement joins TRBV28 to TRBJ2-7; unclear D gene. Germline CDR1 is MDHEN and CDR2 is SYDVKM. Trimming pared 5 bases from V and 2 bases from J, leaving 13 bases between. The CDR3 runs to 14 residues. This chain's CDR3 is CASSLPRPPYEQYF. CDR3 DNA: TGTGCCAGCAGTCTCCCCAGGCCCCCCTACGAGCAGTACTTC.

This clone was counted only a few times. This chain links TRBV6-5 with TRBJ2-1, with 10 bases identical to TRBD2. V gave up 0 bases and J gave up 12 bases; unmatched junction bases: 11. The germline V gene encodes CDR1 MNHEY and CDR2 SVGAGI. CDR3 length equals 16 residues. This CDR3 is CASSYSGLAGAEGQFF. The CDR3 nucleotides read TGTGCCAGCAGTTACTCTGGGCTAGCGGGGGCCGAGGGGCAGTTCTTC.

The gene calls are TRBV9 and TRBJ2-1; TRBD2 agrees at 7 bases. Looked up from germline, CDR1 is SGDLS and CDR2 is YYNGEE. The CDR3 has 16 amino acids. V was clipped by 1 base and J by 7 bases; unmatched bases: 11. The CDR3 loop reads CASSVRVAGPGNEQFF. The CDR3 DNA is TGTGCCAGCAGCGTAAGGGTAGCGGGCCCTGGGAATGAGCAGTTCTTC.

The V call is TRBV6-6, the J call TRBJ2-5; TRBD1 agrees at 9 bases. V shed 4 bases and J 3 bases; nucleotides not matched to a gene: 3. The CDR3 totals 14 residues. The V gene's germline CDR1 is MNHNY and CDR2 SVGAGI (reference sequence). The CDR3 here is CASSSRTGEETQYF. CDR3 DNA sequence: TGTGCCAGCAGTTCCCGGACAGGGGAAGAGACCCAGTACTTC.

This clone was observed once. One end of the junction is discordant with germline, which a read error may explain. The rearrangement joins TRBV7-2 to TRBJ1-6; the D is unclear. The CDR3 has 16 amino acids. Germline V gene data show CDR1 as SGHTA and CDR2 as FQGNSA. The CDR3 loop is CASSLEGSSNNSPLHF. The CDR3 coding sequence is TGTGCCAGCAGCTTAGAGGGCAGCTCCAATAATTCACCCCTCCACTTT. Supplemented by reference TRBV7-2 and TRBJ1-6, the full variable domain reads GAGVSQSPSNKVTEKGKDVELRCDPISGHTALYWYRQSLGQGLEFLIYFQGNSAPDKSGLPSDRFSAERTGGSVSTLTIQRTQQEDSAVYLCASSLEGSSNNSPLHFGNGTRLTVT.

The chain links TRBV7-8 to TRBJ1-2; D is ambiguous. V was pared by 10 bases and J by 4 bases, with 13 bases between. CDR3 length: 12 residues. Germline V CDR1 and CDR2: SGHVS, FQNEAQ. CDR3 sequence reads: CATGTRAYGYTF. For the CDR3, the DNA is TGTGCCACCGGTACAAGGGCCTATGGCTACACCTTC.

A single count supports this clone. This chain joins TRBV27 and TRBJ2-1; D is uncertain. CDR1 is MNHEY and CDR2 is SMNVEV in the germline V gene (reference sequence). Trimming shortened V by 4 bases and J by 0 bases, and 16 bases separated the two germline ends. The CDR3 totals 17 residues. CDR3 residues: CASSCVVVTSSYNEQFF. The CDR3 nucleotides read TGTGCCAGCAGTTGCGTGGTTGTCACGAGCTCCTACAATGAGCAGTTCTTC.

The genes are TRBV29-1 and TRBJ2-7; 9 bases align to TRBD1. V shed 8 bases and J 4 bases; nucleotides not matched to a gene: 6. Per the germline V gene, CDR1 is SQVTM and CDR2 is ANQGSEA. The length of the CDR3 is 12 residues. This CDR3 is CSTQGAAYEQYF. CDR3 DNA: TGCAGCACACAGGGGGCGGCTTACGAGCAGTACTTC.

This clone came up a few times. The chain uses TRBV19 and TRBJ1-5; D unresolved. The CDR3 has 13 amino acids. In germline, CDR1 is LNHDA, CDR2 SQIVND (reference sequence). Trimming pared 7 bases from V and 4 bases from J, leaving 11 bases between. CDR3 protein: CASTEIANQPQHF. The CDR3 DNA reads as TGTGCCAGTACCGAGATAGCAAATCAGCCCCAGCATTTT.

CDR3 protein: CASSRLSPNTEAFF. The CDR3 nucleotides read TGTGCCAGCAGCCGTCTGTCCCCGAACACTGAAGCTTTCTTT. This chain links TRBV25-1 with TRBJ1-1; D is unresolved. Per the germline V gene, CDR1 is MGHDK and CDR2 is SYGVNS. V was pared by 6 bases and J by 1 base, with 12 bases between. This CDR3 is 14 amino acids long.

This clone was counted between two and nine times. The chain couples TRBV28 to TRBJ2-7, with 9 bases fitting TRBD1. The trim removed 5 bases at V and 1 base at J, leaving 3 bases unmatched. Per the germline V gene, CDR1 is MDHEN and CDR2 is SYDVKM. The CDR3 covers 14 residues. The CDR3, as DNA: TGTGCCAGCAGTCGGACAGGGGTGTCCTACGAGCAGTACTTC. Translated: CASSRTGVSYEQYF.

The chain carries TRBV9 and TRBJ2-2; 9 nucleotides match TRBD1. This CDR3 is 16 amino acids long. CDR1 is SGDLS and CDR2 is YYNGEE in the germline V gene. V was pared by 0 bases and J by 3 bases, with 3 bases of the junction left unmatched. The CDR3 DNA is TGTGCCAGCAGCGTAGAAGGGACAGGGTACACCGGGGAGCTGTTTTTT. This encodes CASSVEGTGYTGELFF.

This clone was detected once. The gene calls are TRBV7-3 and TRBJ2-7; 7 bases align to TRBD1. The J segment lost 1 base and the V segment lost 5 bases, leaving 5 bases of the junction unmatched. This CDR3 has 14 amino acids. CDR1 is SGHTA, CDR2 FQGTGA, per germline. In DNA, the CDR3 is TGTGCCAGCAGCCCACAGGGGAATTCCTACGAGCAGTACTTC. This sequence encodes CASSPQGNSYEQYF. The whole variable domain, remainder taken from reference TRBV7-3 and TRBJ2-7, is GAGVSQTPSNKVTEKGKYVELRCDPISGHTALYWYRQSLGQGPEFLIYFQGTGAADDSGLPNDRFFAVRPEGSVSTLKIQRTERGDSAVYLCASSPQGNSYEQYFGPGTRLTVT.

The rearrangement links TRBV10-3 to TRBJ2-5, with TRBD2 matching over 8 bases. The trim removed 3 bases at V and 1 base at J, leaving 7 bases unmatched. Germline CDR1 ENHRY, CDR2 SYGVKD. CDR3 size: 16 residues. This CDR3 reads CAISEGLAGVQETQYF. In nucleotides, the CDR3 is TGTGCCATCAGTGAAGGTCTAGCGGGCGTCCAAGAGACCCAGTACTTC.

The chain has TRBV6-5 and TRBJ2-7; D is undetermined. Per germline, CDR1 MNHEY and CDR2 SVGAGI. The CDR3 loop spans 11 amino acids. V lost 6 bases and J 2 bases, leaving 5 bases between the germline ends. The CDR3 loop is CASSRAYEQYF. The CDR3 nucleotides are TGTGCCAGCAGCCGAGCCTACGAGCAGTACTTC.

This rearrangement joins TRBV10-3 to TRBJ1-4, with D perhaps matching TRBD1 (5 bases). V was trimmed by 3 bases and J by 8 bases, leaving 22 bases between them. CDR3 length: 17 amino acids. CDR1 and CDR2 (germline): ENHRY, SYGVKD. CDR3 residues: CAISETPLTDSAEKLFF. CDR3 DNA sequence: TGTGCCATCAGTGAAACCCCGTTGACAGACAGTGCGGAAAAACTGTTTTTT.

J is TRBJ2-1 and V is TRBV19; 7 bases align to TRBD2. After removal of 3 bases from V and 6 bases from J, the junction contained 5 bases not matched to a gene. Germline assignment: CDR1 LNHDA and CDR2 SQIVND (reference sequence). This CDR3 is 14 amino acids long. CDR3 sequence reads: CASSIFASGNEQFF. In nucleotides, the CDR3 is TGTGCCAGTAGTATTTTTGCTAGCGGCAATGAGCAGTTCTTC.

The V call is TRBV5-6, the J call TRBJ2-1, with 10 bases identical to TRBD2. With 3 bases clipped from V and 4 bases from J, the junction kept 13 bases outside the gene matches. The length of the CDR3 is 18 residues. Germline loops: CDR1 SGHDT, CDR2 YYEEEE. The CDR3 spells CASSYGLAGAGPYNEQFF. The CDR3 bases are TGTGCCAGCAGCTACGGGCTAGCGGGAGCGGGGCCTTACAATGAGCAGTTCTTC. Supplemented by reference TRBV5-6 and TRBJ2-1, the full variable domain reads DAGVTQSPTHLIKTRGQQVTLRCSPKSGHDTVSWYQQALGQGPQFIFQYYEEEERQRGNFPDRFSGHQFPNYSSELNVNALLLGDSALYLCASSYGLAGAGPYNEQFFGPGTRLTVL.

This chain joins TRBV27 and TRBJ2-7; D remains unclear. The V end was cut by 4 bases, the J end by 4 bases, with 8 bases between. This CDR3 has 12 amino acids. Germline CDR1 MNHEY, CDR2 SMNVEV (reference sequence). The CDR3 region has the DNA TGTGCCAGCAGTTCAGGCTTATACGAGCAGTACTTC. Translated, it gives CASSSGLYEQYF.

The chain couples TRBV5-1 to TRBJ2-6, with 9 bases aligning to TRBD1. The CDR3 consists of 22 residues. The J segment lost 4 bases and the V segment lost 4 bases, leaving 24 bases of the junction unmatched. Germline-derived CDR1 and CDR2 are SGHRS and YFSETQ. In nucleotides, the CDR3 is TGCGCCAGCAGCCCGGAAGGGACAGGGTCCAAGGATTACCGACCCGGGGCCAACGTCCTGACTTTC. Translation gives CASSPEGTGSKDYRPGANVLTF.

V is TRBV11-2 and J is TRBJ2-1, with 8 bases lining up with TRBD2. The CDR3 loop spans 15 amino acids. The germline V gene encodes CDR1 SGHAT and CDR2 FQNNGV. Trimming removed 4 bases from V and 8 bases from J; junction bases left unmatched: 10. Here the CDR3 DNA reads TGTGCCAGCAGCTCCTTAGCGGGGAGGGGGGATGAGCAGTTCTTC. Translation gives CASSSLAGRGDEQFF.

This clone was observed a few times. CDR3 nucleotide sequence: TGTGCCTGGAGCCCCCGAGGAGGGTCATACTCCTACGAGCAGTACTTC. Amino acids: CAWSPRGGSYSYEQYF. The chain combines TRBV30 with TRBJ2-7, with D tentatively TRBD2 (6 bases). The CDR3 sequence is 16 residues long. CDR1 is GTSNPN, CDR2 SVGIG, per germline (reference sequence). V was cut by 3 bases and J by 0 bases, with 18 bases left in between.

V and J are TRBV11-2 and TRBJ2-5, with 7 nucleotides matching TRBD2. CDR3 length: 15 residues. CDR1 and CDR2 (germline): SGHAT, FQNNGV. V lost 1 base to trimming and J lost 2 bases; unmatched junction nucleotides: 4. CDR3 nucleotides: TGTGCCAGCAGCTTAGGACTAGCCCCTCAAGAGACCCAGTACTTC. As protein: CASSLGLAPQETQYF.

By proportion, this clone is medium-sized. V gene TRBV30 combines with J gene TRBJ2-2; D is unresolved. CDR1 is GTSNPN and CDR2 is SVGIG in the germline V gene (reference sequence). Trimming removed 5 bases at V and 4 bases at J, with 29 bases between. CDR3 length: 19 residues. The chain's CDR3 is CAWDLRARQTTPGTGELFF. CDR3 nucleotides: TGTGCCTGGGATCTAAGAGCTAGGCAGACAACCCCGGGCACCGGGGAGCTGTTTTTT.

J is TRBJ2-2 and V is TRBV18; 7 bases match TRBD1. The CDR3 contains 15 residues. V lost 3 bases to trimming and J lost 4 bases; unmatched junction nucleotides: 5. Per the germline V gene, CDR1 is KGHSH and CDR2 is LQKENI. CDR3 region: CASSPRAGGTGELFF. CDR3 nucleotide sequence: TGTGCCAGCTCACCCCGGGCAGGGGGCACCGGGGAGCTGTTTTTT.

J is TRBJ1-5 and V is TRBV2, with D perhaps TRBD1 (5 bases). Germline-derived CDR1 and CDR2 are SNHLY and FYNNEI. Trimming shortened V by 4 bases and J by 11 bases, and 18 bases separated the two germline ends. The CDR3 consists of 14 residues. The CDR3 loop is CASSGGRETGSQHF. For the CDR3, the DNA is TGTGCCAGCAGTGGGGGCCGAGAGACGGGTTCCCAGCATTTT.

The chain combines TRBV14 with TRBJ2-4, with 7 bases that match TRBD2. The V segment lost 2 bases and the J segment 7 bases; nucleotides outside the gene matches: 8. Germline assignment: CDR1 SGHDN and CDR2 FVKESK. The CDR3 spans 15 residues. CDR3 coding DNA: TGTGCCAGCAGCCAACTAGCGGTTGGGCGGAACATTCAGTACTTC. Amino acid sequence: CASSQLAVGRNIQYF.